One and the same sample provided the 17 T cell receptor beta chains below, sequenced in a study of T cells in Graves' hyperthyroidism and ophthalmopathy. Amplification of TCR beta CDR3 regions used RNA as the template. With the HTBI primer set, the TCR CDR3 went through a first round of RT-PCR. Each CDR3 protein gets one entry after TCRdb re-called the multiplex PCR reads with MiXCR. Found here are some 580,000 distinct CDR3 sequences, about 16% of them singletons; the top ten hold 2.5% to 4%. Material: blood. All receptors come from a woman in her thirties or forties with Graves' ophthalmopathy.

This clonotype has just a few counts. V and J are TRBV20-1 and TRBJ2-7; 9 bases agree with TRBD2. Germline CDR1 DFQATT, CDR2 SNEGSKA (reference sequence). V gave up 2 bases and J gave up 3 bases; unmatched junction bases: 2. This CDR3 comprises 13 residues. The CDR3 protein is CSARLAGLYEQYF. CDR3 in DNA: TGCAGTGCTAGACTAGCGGGACTCTACGAGCAGTACTTC.

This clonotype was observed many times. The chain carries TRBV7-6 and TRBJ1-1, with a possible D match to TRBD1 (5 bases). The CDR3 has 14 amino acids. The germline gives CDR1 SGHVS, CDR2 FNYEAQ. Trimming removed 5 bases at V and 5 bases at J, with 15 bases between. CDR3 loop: CASSRGRDGTEAFF. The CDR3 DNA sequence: TGTGCCAGCAGCCGGGGACGGGATGGAACTGAAGCTTTCTTT.

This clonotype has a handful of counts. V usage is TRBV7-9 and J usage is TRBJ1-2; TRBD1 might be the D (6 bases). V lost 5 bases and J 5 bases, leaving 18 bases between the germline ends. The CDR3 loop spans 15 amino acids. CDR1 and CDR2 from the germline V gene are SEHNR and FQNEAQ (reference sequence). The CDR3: CASSPRSGQGYGYTF. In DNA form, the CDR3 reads TGTGCCAGCAGCCCAAGGTCGGGACAAGGGTATGGCTACACCTTC. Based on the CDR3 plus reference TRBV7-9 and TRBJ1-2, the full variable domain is DTGVSQNPRHKITKRGQNVTFRCDPISEHNRLYWYRQTLGQGPEFLTYFQNEAQLEKSRLLSDRFSAERPKGSFSTLEIQRTEQGDSAMYLCASSPRSGQGYGYTFGSGTRLTVV.

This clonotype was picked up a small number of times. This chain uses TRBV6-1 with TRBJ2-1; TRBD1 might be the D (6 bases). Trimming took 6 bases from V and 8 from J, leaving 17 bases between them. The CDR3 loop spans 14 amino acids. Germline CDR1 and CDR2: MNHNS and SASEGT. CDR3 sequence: CASRQGKVLYEQFF. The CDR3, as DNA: TGTGCCAGCAGACAGGGTAAAGTTCTCTATGAGCAGTTCTTC.

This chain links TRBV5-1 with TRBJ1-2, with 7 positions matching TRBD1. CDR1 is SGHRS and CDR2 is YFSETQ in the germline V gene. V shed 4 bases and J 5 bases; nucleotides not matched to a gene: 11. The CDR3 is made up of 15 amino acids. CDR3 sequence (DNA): TGCGCCAGCAGCCCCAGTCCCGGGACAGCTTATGGCTACACCTTC. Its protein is CASSPSPGTAYGYTF. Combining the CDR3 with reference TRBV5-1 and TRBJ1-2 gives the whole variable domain KAGVTQTPRYLIKTRGQQVTLSCSPISGHRSVSWYQQTPGQGLQFLFEYFSETQRNKGNFPGRFSGRQFSNSRSEMNVSTLELGDSALYLCASSPSPGTAYGYTFGSGTRLTVV.

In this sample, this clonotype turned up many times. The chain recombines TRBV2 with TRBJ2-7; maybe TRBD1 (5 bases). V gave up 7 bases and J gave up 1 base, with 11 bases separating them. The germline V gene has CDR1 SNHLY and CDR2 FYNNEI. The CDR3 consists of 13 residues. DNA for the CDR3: TGTGCCAGCAAGGAGACAGAATCCTACGAGCAGTACTTC. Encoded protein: CASKETESYEQYF. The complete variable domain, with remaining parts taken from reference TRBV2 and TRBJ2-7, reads EPEVTQTPSHQVTQMGQEVILRCVPISNHLYFYWYRQILGQKVEFLVSFYNNEISEKSEIFDDQFSVERPDGSNFTLKIRSTKLEDSAMYFCASKETESYEQYFGPGTRLTVT.

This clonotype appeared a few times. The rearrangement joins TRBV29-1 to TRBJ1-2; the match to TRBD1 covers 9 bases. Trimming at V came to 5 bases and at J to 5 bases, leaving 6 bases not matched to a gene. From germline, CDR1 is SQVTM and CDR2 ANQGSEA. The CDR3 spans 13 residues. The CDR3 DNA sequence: TGCAGCGTTTCCGGGACAGGGTTTTATGGCTACACCTTC. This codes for CSVSGTGFYGYTF. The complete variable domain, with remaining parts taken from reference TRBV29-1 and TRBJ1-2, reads SAVISQKPSRDICQRGTSLTIQCQVDSQVTMMFWYRQQPGQSLTLIATANQGSEATYESGFVIDKFPISRPNLTFSTLTVSNMSPEDSSIYLCSVSGTGFYGYTFGSGTRLTVV.

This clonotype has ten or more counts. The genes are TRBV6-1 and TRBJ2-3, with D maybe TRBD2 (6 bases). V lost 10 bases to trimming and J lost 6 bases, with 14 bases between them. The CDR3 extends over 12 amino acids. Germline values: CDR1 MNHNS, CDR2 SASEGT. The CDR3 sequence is CATSRGGDTQYF. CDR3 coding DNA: TGTGCCACCTCAAGAGGAGGGGATACGCAGTATTTT.

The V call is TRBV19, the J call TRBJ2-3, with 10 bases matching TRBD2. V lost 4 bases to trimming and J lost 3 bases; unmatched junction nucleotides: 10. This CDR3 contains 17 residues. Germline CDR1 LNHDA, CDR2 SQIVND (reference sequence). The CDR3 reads CASSNPSLAGRTDTQYF. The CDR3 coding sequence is TGTGCCAGTAGTAACCCCTCACTAGCGGGACGGACAGATACGCAGTATTTT.

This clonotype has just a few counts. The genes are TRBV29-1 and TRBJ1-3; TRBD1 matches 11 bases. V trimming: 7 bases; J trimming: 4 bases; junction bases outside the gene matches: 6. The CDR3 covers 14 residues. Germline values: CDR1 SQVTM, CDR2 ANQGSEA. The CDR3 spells CSAGQGAHGNTIYF. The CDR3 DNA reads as TGCAGCGCCGGACAGGGGGCTCACGGAAACACCATATATTTT.

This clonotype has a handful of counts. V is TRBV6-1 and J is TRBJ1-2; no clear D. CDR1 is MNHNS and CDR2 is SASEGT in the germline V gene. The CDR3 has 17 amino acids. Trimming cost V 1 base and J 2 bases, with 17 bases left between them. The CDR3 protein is CASSEESEGWYNYGYTF. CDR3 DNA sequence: TGTGCCAGCAGTGAAGAGTCTGAGGGTTGGTACAACTATGGCTACACCTTC.

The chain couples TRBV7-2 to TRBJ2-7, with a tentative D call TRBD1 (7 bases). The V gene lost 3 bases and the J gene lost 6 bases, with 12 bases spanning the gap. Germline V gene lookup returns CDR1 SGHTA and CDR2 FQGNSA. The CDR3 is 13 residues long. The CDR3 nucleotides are TGTGCCAGCAGCTTCCGACAGGGACTCGAGCAGTACTTC. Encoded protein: CASSFRQGLEQYF.

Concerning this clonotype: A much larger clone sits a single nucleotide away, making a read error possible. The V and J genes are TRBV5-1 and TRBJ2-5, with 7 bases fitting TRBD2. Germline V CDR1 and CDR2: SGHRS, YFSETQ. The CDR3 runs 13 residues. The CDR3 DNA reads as TGCGCCGGCAGCTCTAGCGGTCAAGAGACCCAGTACTTC. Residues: CAGSSSGQETQYF. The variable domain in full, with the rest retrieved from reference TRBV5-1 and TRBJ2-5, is KAGVTQTPRYLIKTRGQQVTLSCSPISGHRSVSWYQQTPGQGLQFLFEYFSETQRNKGNFPGRFSGRQFSNSRSEMNVSTLELGDSALYLCAGSSSGQETQYFGPGTRLLVL.

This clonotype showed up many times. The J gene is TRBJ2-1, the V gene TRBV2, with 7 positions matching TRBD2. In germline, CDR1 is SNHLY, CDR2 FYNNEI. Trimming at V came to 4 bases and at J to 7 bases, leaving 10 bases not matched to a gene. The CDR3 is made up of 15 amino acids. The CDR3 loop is CASSVLIAGMNEQFF. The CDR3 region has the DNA TGTGCCAGCAGTGTCTTAATAGCGGGTATGAATGAGCAGTTCTTC.

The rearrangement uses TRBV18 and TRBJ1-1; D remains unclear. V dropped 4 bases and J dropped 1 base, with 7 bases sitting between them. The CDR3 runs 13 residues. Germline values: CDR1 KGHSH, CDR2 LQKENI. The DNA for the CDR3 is TGTGCCAGCTCACAGGTCAAGAACACTGAAGCTTTCTTT. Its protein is CASSQVKNTEAFF.

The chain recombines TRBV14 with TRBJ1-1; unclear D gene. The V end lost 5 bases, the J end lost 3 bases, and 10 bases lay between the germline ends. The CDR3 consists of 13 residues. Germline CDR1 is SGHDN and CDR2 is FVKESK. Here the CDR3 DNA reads TGTGCCAGCAGCTCCCAGGACTACACTGAAGCTTTCTTT. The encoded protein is CASSSQDYTEAFF. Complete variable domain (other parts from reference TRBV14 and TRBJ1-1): EAGVTQFPSHSVIEKGQTVTLRCDPISGHDNLYWYRRVMGKEIKFLLHFVKESKQDESGMPNNRFLAERTGGTYSTLKVQPAELEDSGVYFCASSSQDYTEAFFGQGTRLTVV.

The CDR3 sequence is CASSEGGAGYAFF. CDR3 in DNA: TGTGCCAGCAGTGAAGGAGGGGCAGGGTATGCTTTCTTT. V and J are TRBV2 and TRBJ1-1, with D possibly TRBD1 on 5 matching bases. Germline CDR1 SNHLY, CDR2 FYNNEI. The CDR3 length is 13 residues. V shed 1 base and J shed 11 bases, with 14 bases lying between them.